These 27 T cell receptor beta chains were sequenced from one sample in a study of identical twins. TCRdb called the 5' RACE reads again in MiXCR, with one record for every CDR3 protein. The data hold 600,000 to 850,000 distinct CDR3 sequences, with 18% observed a single time. This same sample was also taken into another study, of T cells expressing NK-cell markers.

Material: PBMCs. The receptors come from a woman aged 18-30 years in good health.

Ten or more counts support this clonotype. The chain carries TRBV12-3 or TRBV12-4 and TRBJ1-1; no definite D call. Between the trimmed V and J ends, which lost 3 bases and 4 bases, there was a span of 12 bases. The CDR3 covers 14 residues. The DNA for the CDR3 is TGTGCCAGCAGTTTTTATTTGGGATTCACTGAAGCTTTCTTT. It codes for CASSFYLGFTEAFF.

The CDR3 DNA reads as TGTGCCAGCAGCTTAGACTGGGGCACTGAAGCTTTCTTT. Amino acid sequence: CASSLDWGTEAFF. The chain couples TRBV7-2 to TRBJ1-1; D gene unclear. The V end lost 1 base, the J end lost 4 bases, and 7 bases lay between the germline ends. This CDR3 contains 13 residues. CDR1 is SGHTA, CDR2 FQGNSA, per germline.

The genes are TRBV18 and TRBJ2-1; no clear D. The germline V gene encodes CDR1 KGHSH and CDR2 LQKENI. The ends were cut back, 8 bases at V and 0 bases at J, with 14 bases in the middle. The CDR3 extends over 15 amino acids. This CDR3 is CASRIGGSSYNEQFF. The CDR3 DNA reads TGTGCCAGCAGGATCGGTGGAAGCTCCTACAATGAGCAGTTCTTC.

The chain recombines TRBV6-1 with TRBJ2-1, with 7 bases lining up with TRBD1. This CDR3 spans 15 amino acids. The J segment lost 6 bases and the V segment lost 7 bases, leaving 12 bases of the junction unmatched. Germline CDR1 is MNHNS and CDR2 is SASEGT. CDR3 sequence (DNA): TGTGCCAGCACCCCGGGTGGGACAGCCGTCAATGAGCAGTTCTTC. Its translation is CASTPGGTAVNEQFF.

In this sample, this clonotype turned up a few times. V gene TRBV12-3 or TRBV12-4 combines with J gene TRBJ1-4; D gene unclear. This CDR3 comprises 13 residues. Trimming shortened V by 6 bases and J by 8 bases, and 13 bases separated the two germline ends. CDR3 residues: CASRLPTGEKLFF. CDR3 DNA: TGTGCCAGCAGATTACCGACTGGGGAAAAACTGTTTTTT.

This clonotype was counted a few times. V gene TRBV5-1 combines with J gene TRBJ2-7; unclear D gene. There are 15 residues in the CDR3. V gave up 4 bases and J gave up 2 bases, with 16 bases separating them. Germline V gene data show CDR1 as SGHRS and CDR2 as YFSETQ. The CDR3 spells CASSRDTSPAYEQYF. The CDR3 nucleotides are TGCGCCAGCAGCCGTGACACCTCCCCCGCCTACGAGCAGTACTTC.

This clonotype has only a few counts. This chain uses TRBV12-3 or TRBV12-4 with TRBJ2-2; 11 bases align to TRBD2. This CDR3 is 15 amino acids long. The ends lost 6 bases at V and 5 bases at J; junction bases unmatched: 5. For the CDR3, the DNA is TGTGCCAGCAGGGAACTAGCGGGAGTTACCGGGGAGCTGTTTTTT. Residues: CASRELAGVTGELFF.

The rearrangement links TRBV12-3 or TRBV12-4 to TRBJ2-7; maybe TRBD2 (5 bases). V was pared by 5 bases and J by 2 bases, with 10 bases between. This CDR3 comprises 13 residues. In DNA, the CDR3 is TGTGCCAGCAGTGGGGAGCTACCCTACGAGCAGTACTTC. It specifies CASSGELPYEQYF.

A few counts support this clonotype. V usage is TRBV12-3 or TRBV12-4 and J usage is TRBJ2-1; 14 positions match TRBD2. V shed 6 bases and J 8 bases; nucleotides not matched to a gene: 6. The CDR3 has 15 amino acids. The CDR3, as DNA: TGTGCCAGCAGGATGACTAGCGGGAGGGAGGATGAGCAGTTCTTC. It codes for CASRMTSGREDEQFF.

The V and J genes are TRBV5-6 and TRBJ1-3, with unresolved D. The CDR3 extends over 15 amino acids. The ends were cut back, 6 bases at V and 0 bases at J, with 13 bases in the middle. Germline V gives CDR1 SGHDT, CDR2 YYEEEE. CDR3 loop: CASTQTPSSGNTIYF. The CDR3 DNA reads TGTGCCAGCACCCAGACGCCTAGCTCTGGAAACACCATATATTTT.

This clonotype has ten or more counts. This chain uses TRBV20-1 with TRBJ2-1; the D gene could be TRBD1 or TRBD2 (5 bases each). The V gene's germline CDR1 is DFQATT and CDR2 SNEGSKA (reference sequence). This CDR3 contains 15 residues. V lost 0 bases to trimming and J lost 2 bases, with 11 bases between them. This CDR3 is CSARDGASPYNEQFF. The CDR3 nucleotides are TGCAGTGCTAGAGATGGGGCTAGCCCCTACAATGAGCAGTTCTTC.

This clonotype came up a few times. V is TRBV12-3 or TRBV12-4 and J is TRBJ1-1; possibly TRBD1 for D (5 bases). This CDR3 region has 13 residues. V was clipped by 5 bases and J by 6 bases, with 13 bases between them. The CDR3 DNA sequence: TGTGCCAGCAGTCATGAGAAGGGGTCTGAAGCTTTCTTT. Translation: CASSHEKGSEAFF.

This chain's CDR3 is CASSPLLAGGPSTDTQYF. DNA for the CDR3: TGCGCCAGCAGCCCCCTACTAGCGGGAGGGCCGAGCACAGATACGCAGTATTTT. The J gene is TRBJ2-3, the V gene TRBV4-3; TRBD2 agrees at 13 bases. The CDR3 is 18 residues long. The germline V gene has CDR1 LGHNA and CDR2 YSLEER. With V trimmed by 4 bases and J by 0 bases, 7 bases remained unmatched.

The V call is TRBV27, the J call TRBJ1-4, with D maybe TRBD1 (5 bases). Germline V gene data show CDR1 as MNHEY and CDR2 as SMNVEV (reference sequence). V lost 0 bases and J 5 bases, leaving 16 bases between the germline ends. The CDR3 is 17 amino acids. The CDR3 loop is CASSLSTSLEGNEKLFF. CDR3 DNA: TGTGCCAGCAGTTTATCGACTTCACTAGAGGGGAATGAAAAACTGTTTTTT. The full variable domain, completed using reference TRBV27 and TRBJ1-4, is EAQVTQNPRYLITVTGKKLTVTCSQNMNHEYMSWYRQDPGLGLRQIYYSMNVEVTDKGDVPEGYKVSRKEKRNFPLILESPSPNQTSLYFCASSLSTSLEGNEKLFFGSGTQLSVL.

This clonotype was counted only a few times. The V and J genes are TRBV5-1 and TRBJ2-1; the match to TRBD2 covers 8 bases. The germline gives CDR1 SGHRS, CDR2 YFSETQ. The CDR3 is made up of 15 amino acids. With 2 bases clipped from V and 6 bases from J, the junction kept 7 bases outside the gene matches. CDR3 sequence reads: CASSFPGLGSNEQFF. CDR3 nucleotides: TGCGCCAGCAGCTTTCCGGGACTAGGATCCAATGAGCAGTTCTTC.

This clonotype was counted only a few times. J is TRBJ2-3 and V is TRBV5-5; TRBD2 matches at 9 bases. Germline loops: CDR1 SGHKS, CDR2 YYEKEE (reference sequence). V was pared by 5 bases and J by 2 bases, with 9 bases of the junction left unmatched. This CDR3 has 16 residues. CDR3: CASSYLAGTLTDTQYF. As DNA, the CDR3 is TGTGCCAGCAGTTACCTAGCGGGGACGCTCACAGATACGCAGTATTTT. The full variable domain, rest sourced from reference TRBV5-5 and TRBJ2-3, is DAGVTQSPTHLIKTRGQQVTLRCSPISGHKSVSWYQQVLGQGPQFIFQYYEKEERGRGNFPDRFSARQFPNYSSELNVNALLLGDSALYLCASSYLAGTLTDTQYFGPGTRLTVL.

This clonotype was detected only once. This chain joins TRBV10-3 and TRBJ2-7, with D hard to call. The CDR3 has 12 amino acids. Germline V gene lookup returns CDR1 ENHRY and CDR2 SYGVKD. Trimming removed 8 bases at V and 1 base at J, with 9 bases between. CDR3 sequence: CAIGRASYEQYF. The CDR3 coding sequence is TGTGCCATCGGACGCGCTTCCTACGAGCAGTACTTC.

This clonotype has only a few counts. The CDR3 DNA follows: TGTGCCACCAGTGAGTTACCGGGACAGACCTACGAGCAGTACTTC. Translating it yields CATSELPGQTYEQYF. V usage is TRBV24-1 and J usage is TRBJ2-7; 7 nucleotides agree with TRBD1. The length of the CDR3 is 15 residues. Germline assignment: CDR1 KGHDR and CDR2 SFDVKD. The V gene end was trimmed by 4 bases and the J gene end by 2 bases; junction bases not matched to a gene: 7.

This clonotype has only a few counts. This chain joins TRBV29-1 and TRBJ2-1; 9 nucleotides match TRBD2. The trim removed 7 bases at V and 5 bases at J, leaving 9 bases unmatched. Germline CDR1 reads SQVTM; CDR2 reads ANQGSEA. The CDR3 length is 14 residues. The CDR3 DNA reads TGCAGCGCCGGTTTGCGACTAGCGGACAATGAGCAGTTCTTC. It yields the protein CSAGLRLADNEQFF.

This clonotype was counted at least ten times. The V and J genes are TRBV12-3 or TRBV12-4 and TRBJ2-1; D is tentatively TRBD1 or TRBD2 (5 bases each). The V and J ends lost 3 bases and 7 bases respectively, with 22 bases between them. This CDR3 is built from 17 residues. The CDR3 coding sequence is TGTGCCAGCAGTTTTAGGTCTCTCGGGGCGGTAAGGAATGAGCAGTTCTTC. This codes for CASSFRSLGAVRNEQFF.

This clonotype occurred a few times. The rearrangement uses TRBV13 and TRBJ2-7, with 8 bases that match TRBD1. Germline trimming cut 4 bases from V and 3 bases from J; bases unmatched to any gene: 5. The germline V gene has CDR1 PRHDT and CDR2 FYEKMQ (reference sequence). The CDR3 runs to 14 residues. CDR3 sequence (DNA): TGTGCCAGCAGCTCTGGACAGGGCCACTACGAGCAGTACTTC. This gives the protein CASSSGQGHYEQYF.

The chain couples TRBV7-9 to TRBJ1-2; a possible D gene is TRBD1 (6 bases). V was cut by 5 bases and J by 4 bases, with 20 bases left in between. CDR3 size: 16 residues. CDR1 and CDR2 (germline): SEHNR, FQNEAQ (reference sequence). CDR3: CASSDSTGQHIYGYTF. CDR3 DNA: TGTGCCAGCAGCGATTCTACGGGACAACATATCTATGGCTACACCTTC.

This clonotype was observed a few times. The chain carries TRBV5-6 and TRBJ2-1, with 16 bases identical to TRBD2. The V gene's germline CDR1 is SGHDT and CDR2 YYEEEE. V lost 3 bases and J lost 10; bases outside the gene matches: 7. The CDR3 consists of 16 residues. The CDR3 protein is CASSWGLAGGPLEQFF. Here the CDR3 DNA reads TGTGCCAGCAGCTGGGGACTAGCGGGAGGGCCATTGGAGCAGTTCTTC.

A remark on this clonotype: At one boundary the junction diverges from the germline segment, which might be a read error. The genes are TRBV7-9 and TRBJ2-1, with a weak D call TRBD2 (5 bases). From germline, CDR1 is SEHNR and CDR2 FQNEAQ (reference sequence). This CDR3 contains 14 residues. The CDR3 DNA is TGTGCCAGCAGCTTAGCATGGACTTACAGTGAGCAGTTCTTC. It yields the protein CASSLAWTYSEQFF.

This chain connects TRBV6-5 to TRBJ1-6; maybe TRBD1 (5 bases). Germline V CDR1 and CDR2: MNHEY, SVGAGI. V shed 1 base and J shed 8 bases, with 15 bases lying between them. The CDR3 consists of 16 residues. CDR3 sequence (DNA): TGTGCCAGCAGTTACTTGACTTGGGACGATTATTCACCCCTCCACTTT. Residues: CASSYLTWDDYSPLHF.

CDR3: CASSIEVLGTEAFF. The CDR3 DNA is TGTGCCAGCAGTATTGAGGTTCTGGGCACTGAAGCTTTCTTT. The rearrangement links TRBV12-3 or TRBV12-4 to TRBJ1-1; D not certain. The CDR3 has 14 amino acids. V dropped 5 bases and J dropped 4 bases, with 14 bases sitting between them.

This clonotype was counted between two and nine times. This chain uses TRBV14 with TRBJ1-1, with D tentatively TRBD1 (6 bases). The germline V gene encodes CDR1 SGHDN and CDR2 FVKESK. Trimming removed 0 bases from V and 5 bases from J, with 13 bases in between. The CDR3 sequence is 15 residues long. CDR3 sequence reads: CASSQDGGGWTEAFF. For the CDR3, the DNA is TGTGCCAGCAGCCAAGATGGAGGGGGGTGGACTGAAGCTTTCTTT.